This entry lists 12 T cell receptor beta chains sequenced from one sample in a study of CD8+CD57+ T cells in acquired aplastic anemia. Investigators profiled TCR beta VDJ and CDR3 from genomic DNA template. TCRdb re-analysed the reads in MiXCR, keeping a single row per CDR3 protein. The top ten clones hold roughly 0.8% of a sample with around 500,000 distinct CDR3 sequences, around 30% of them seen once. All sequencing subjects had displayed CD8+CD57+ cell expansion on flow cytometry. Sequences were obtained from sorted CD4+, CD8+, or CD8+CD57+ T cells (not recorded which) from PBMCs. The receptors derive from a human donor with aplastic anemia.

This chain links TRBV24-1 with TRBJ2-3; perhaps TRBD1 as D (5 bases). CDR3 size: 15 residues. Trimming removed 4 bases at V and 0 bases at J, with 10 bases between. From germline, CDR1 is KGHDR and CDR2 SFDVKD. DNA for the CDR3: TGTGCCACCAGTGACCCCACAGGAAGCACAGATACGCAGTATTTT. Its protein product is CATSDPTGSTDTQYF.

This clonotype has a count of ten or more. The CDR3 here is CASSWDSGNTIYF. The DNA for the CDR3 is TGTGCCAGCAGTTGGGACAGTGGAAACACCATATATTTT. The rearrangement joins TRBV12-3 or TRBV12-4 to TRBJ1-3; 7 bases match TRBD1. Losses at the gene ends were 4 bases for V and 3 bases for J; bases not matched to a gene: 0. The CDR3 totals 13 residues.

V usage is TRBV6-2 or TRBV6-3 and J usage is TRBJ1-1, with 7 bases matching TRBD1. The V gene end was trimmed by 6 bases and the J gene end by 7 bases; junction bases not matched to a gene: 11. CDR1 is MNHEY and CDR2 is SVGEGT in the germline V gene. The CDR3 extends over 14 amino acids. CDR3 sequence (DNA): TGTGCCAGCAGCCAACAAAACAGGGGTAGTGAAGCTTTCTTT. Residues: CASSQQNRGSEAFF.

The rearrangement links TRBV20-1 to TRBJ2-1; perhaps TRBD2 as D (7 bases). From germline, CDR1 is DFQATT and CDR2 SNEGSKA (reference sequence). V was shortened by 6 bases and J by 6 bases, with 21 bases between the two germline ends. CDR3 length: 15 residues. The CDR3 reads CSATWAWGGTNEQFF. The CDR3 coding sequence is TGCAGTGCAACATGGGCGTGGGGGGGCACCAATGAGCAGTTCTTC.

The sample holds a few counts of this clonotype. The CDR3 spells CASSVDLALSTDTQYF. DNA for the CDR3: TGTGCCAGCAGCGTAGACCTCGCTCTTAGCACAGATACGCAGTATTTT. The chain joins TRBV9 to TRBJ2-3; no reliable D call. The ends were cut back, 0 bases at V and 0 bases at J, with 11 bases in the middle. This CDR3 region has 16 residues. The V gene's germline CDR1 is SGDLS and CDR2 YYNGEE.

The chain uses TRBV6-2 or TRBV6-3 and TRBJ1-6, with 8 positions matching TRBD1. With V trimmed by 0 bases and J by 7 bases, 8 bases remained unmatched. This CDR3 has 17 amino acids. The V gene's germline CDR1 is MNHEY and CDR2 SVGEGT. The CDR3 loop reads CASSYSVTGVSNSPLHF. The CDR3 region has the DNA TGTGCCAGCAGTTACTCGGTGACAGGGGTGTCGAATTCACCCCTCCACTTT.

Worth noting for this clonotype: A much larger clone sits a single nucleotide away, making a read error possible. Here the CDR3 reads CASRVGGQGTHSPLHF. The DNA for the CDR3 is TGTGCCAGCCGCGTGGGAGGACAGGGGACACATTCACCCCTCCACTTT. The rearrangement links TRBV9 to TRBJ1-6; TRBD1 matches at 9 bases. Germline CDR1 is SGDLS and CDR2 is YYNGEE. The CDR3 runs 16 residues.

This clonotype was found many times. The chain has TRBV19 and TRBJ1-6; D gene ambiguous. Germline V gene data show CDR1 as LNHDA and CDR2 as SQIVND (reference sequence). Trimming took off 2 bases at V and 11 bases at J, with 10 bases between the two ends. This CDR3 is 13 amino acids long. CDR3 sequence (DNA): TGTGCCAGTAGTATATCTCGTGAGGCACCCCTCCACTTT. Its protein product is CASSISREAPLHF.

V gene TRBV14 combines with J gene TRBJ2-7, with TRBD1 identical over 8 bases. The CDR3 runs to 16 residues. The germline V gene encodes CDR1 SGHDN and CDR2 FVKESK. V lost 6 bases to trimming and J lost 2 bases; unmatched junction nucleotides: 12. CDR3 nucleotide sequence: TGTGCCAGCAGACAGGACCCCGGGACAGGCACCTACGAGCAGTACTTC. This codes for CASRQDPGTGTYEQYF.

For this clonotype: An end of the junction differs from the germline gene, which may be a read error. The chain uses TRBV10-2 and TRBJ2-7; D unresolved. There are 14 residues in the CDR3. Germline CDR1 is WSHSY and CDR2 is SAAADI. The CDR3 here is CASSLSWASYEQYF. CDR3 bases: TGTGCCAGCAGTTTGTCATGGGCCTCCTACGAGCAGTACTTC.

This clonotype was observed at least ten times. The J gene is TRBJ1-6, the V gene TRBV10-3, with 10 bases fitting TRBD1. Germline CDR1 is ENHRY and CDR2 is SYGVKD. The length of the CDR3 is 14 residues. J was trimmed by 9 bases and V by 10 bases; bases with no gene match: 9. The CDR3 spells CASRPGQGSSPLHF. Here the CDR3 DNA reads TGTGCCAGCAGGCCGGGACAGGGGAGTTCACCCCTCCACTTT.

Of note for this clonotype: Possible read error: a much larger clone is one base away. J is TRBJ1-3 and V is TRBV20-1, with 7 nucleotides matching TRBD1. Germline values: CDR1 DFQATT, CDR2 SNEGSKA (reference sequence). This CDR3 region has 13 residues. The CDR3 is CSVKTIQTGQVSF. CDR3 DNA: TGCAGTGTCAAAACCATACAGACAGGGCAGGTGTCGTTT.